Sequencing of this TCR beta chain was carried out in a study of shared clonotypes between healthy human individuals. Looking at the study overall: Every donor yielded three CD4 naive, three CD4 memory, two CD8 naive and one CD8 memory plate.

General study findings and limits: The researchers took only blood, and tissue repertoires probably look different.

There were only Caucasian adults among the donors, and all lived in Nashville, Tennessee. The CDR3 runs 18 residues. Trimming removed 2 bases at V and 3 bases at J, with 22 bases between. The germline gives CDR1 SGHRS, CDR2 YFSETQ. Assay execution took place at the deep level. Clones were read by immunoSEQ multiplex PCR, and TCRdb kept only the in-frame ones, dropping some. The data show a few million clones, 80% to 95% seen once. Notes on this clone: Its target is unknown.

The J gene is TRBJ2-3, the V gene TRBV5-1; D may correspond to TRBD1 or TRBD2 (5 bases each). The sequenced sample consisted of naive CD4+ T cells from PBMCs. The subset denotes: CD45RA+ positively selected. The sequence was collected from a man aged 18 to 35 in good health. Some clones in this sample may be carry-over from other donors' samples. The CDR3 region has the DNA TGCGCCAGCAGCTTATCCGGGACCAGCATCTTTTTGACAGATACGCAGTATTTT. Its translation is CASSLSGTSIFLTDTQYF.